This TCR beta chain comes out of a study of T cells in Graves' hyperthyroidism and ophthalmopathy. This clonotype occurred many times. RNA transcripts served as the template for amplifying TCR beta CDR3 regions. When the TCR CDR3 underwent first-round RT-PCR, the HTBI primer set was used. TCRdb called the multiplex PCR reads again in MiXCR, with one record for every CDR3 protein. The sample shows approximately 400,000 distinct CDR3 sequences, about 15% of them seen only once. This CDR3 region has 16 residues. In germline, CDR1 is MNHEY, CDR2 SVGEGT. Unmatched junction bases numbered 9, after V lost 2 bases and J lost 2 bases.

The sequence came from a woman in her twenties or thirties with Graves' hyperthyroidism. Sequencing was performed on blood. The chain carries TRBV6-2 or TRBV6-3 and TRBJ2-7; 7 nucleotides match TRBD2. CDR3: CASSYLGLAETYEQYF. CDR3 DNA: TGTGCCAGCAGTTACCTGGGGCTAGCGGAGACCTACGAGCAGTACTTC.